Listed below are T cell receptor beta chains from one sample, sequenced in a study of blood T cells in healthy people across ages. TCRdb ran MiXCR on the 5' RACE reads and lists one entry per CDR3 protein. Of roughly 1.6 million distinct CDR3 sequences in the sample, about 35% were seen once. Input material: blood. These receptors originate from a woman aged 30 to 39 in good health. Both conserved end residues are part of each CDR3. Each record gives: D gene, clone size, J gene, V gene, CDR3 protein, CDR3 DNA. A D gene is named only where the DNA matches it firmly. Rows may omit the clone size; those that give it use once, few, many or a size class.

D gene: TRBD2
clone size: few
J gene: TRBJ2-7
V gene: TRBV6-1
CDR3 protein: CASCLGLAGAPFTYEQYF
CDR3 DNA: TGTGCCAGCTGCCTCGGACTAGCGGGCGCCCCATTTACCTACGAGCAGTACTTC

D gene: TRBD2
clone size: -
J gene: TRBJ2-2
V gene: TRBV12-5
CDR3 protein: CASGLTTSGLGELFF
CDR3 DNA: TGTGCTAGTGGTTTGACCACTAGCGGCCTGGGGGAGCTGTTTTTT

D gene: -
clone size: -
J gene: TRBJ1-2
V gene: TRBV2
CDR3 protein: CGGGDAYGYTF
CDR3 DNA: TGTGGAGGAGGGGACGCCTATGGCTACACCTTC

D gene: -
clone size: few
J gene: TRBJ2-1
V gene: TRBV20-1
CDR3 protein: CSAIQPGTSYNEQFF
CDR3 DNA: TGCAGTGCTATACAGCCGGGAACCTCCTACAATGAGCAGTTCTTC

D gene: TRBD2
clone size: -
J gene: TRBJ2-5
V gene: TRBV2
CDR3 protein: CAILWTSGRAWETQYF
CDR3 DNA: TGTGCCATCCTTTGGACTAGCGGGAGGGCCTGGGAGACCCAGTACTTC

D gene: TRBD1
clone size: few
J gene: TRBJ2-1
V gene: TRBV5-6
CDR3 protein: CASSAGQGNNEQFF
CDR3 DNA: TGTGCCAGCAGCGCTGGACAGGGGAACAATGAGCAGTTCTTC

D gene: -
clone size: -
J gene: TRBJ1-2
V gene: TRBV29-1
CDR3 protein: CSVEWSGGYTF
CDR3 DNA: TGCAGCGTTGAATGGTCAGGAGGCTACACCTTC

D gene: TRBD1
clone size: -
J gene: TRBJ2-2
V gene: TRBV12-3/TRBV12-4
CDR3 protein: CASRVETGVWTGELFF
CDR3 DNA: TGTGCCAGCAGAGTTGAGACAGGGGTATGGACCGGGGAGCTGTTTTTT

D gene: TRBD1
clone size: -
J gene: TRBJ2-1
V gene: TRBV12-3/TRBV12-4
CDR3 protein: CASSLGTGWGEQFF
CDR3 DNA: TGTGCCAGCAGTTTAGGGACAGGGTGGGGTGAGCAGTTCTTC

D gene: -
clone size: -
J gene: TRBJ1-2
V gene: TRBV12-3/TRBV12-4
CDR3 protein: CASSLVGGYNYGYTF
CDR3 DNA: TGTGCCAGCAGTTTAGTGGGGGGTTATAACTATGGCTACACCTTC

D gene: -
clone size: -
J gene: TRBJ1-4
V gene: TRBV6-5
CDR3 protein: CASSDGGLREKLFF
CDR3 DNA: TGTGCCAGCAGCGACGGGGGGCTGAGAGAAAAACTGTTTTTT

D gene: -
clone size: -
J gene: TRBJ2-1
V gene: TRBV5-5
CDR3 protein: CASSVTRPGDEQFF
CDR3 DNA: TGTGCCAGCAGCGTGACTAGGCCCGGGGATGAGCAGTTCTTC

D gene: TRBD1
clone size: once
J gene: TRBJ2-1
V gene: TRBV5-4
CDR3 protein: CASNLGSGTGGLDEQFF
CDR3 DNA: TGTGCCAGCAACTTGGGTTCCGGGACAGGGGGCTTGGATGAGCAGTTCTTC

D gene: -
clone size: -
J gene: TRBJ2-5
V gene: TRBV7-9
CDR3 protein: CASSPLGGSQETQYF
CDR3 DNA: TGTGCCAGCAGCCCCTTGGGGGGCAGCCAAGAGACCCAGTACTTC

D gene: -
clone size: many
J gene: TRBJ1-2
V gene: TRBV4-1
CDR3 protein: CASSQDPRGYGYTF
CDR3 DNA: TGCGCCAGCAGCCAAGACCCAAGAGGCTATGGCTACACCTTC

D gene: -
clone size: -
J gene: TRBJ2-3
V gene: TRBV4-2
CDR3 protein: CASSQDHRQAKTDTQYF
CDR3 DNA: TGTGCCAGCAGCCAAGATCATAGACAGGCTAAAACAGATACGCAGTATTTT

D gene: -
clone size: -
J gene: TRBJ2-7
V gene: TRBV10-3
CDR3 protein: CAISEGRSLPPYGQYF
CDR3 DNA: TGTGCCATCAGTGAGGGGCGAAGTCTCCCTCCGTACGGGCAGTACTTC

D gene: -
clone size: -
J gene: TRBJ1-4
V gene: TRBV12-3/TRBV12-4
CDR3 protein: CASYGTPNEKLFF
CDR3 DNA: TGTGCCAGCTACGGGACACCCAATGAAAAACTGTTTTTT

D gene: TRBD2
clone size: many
J gene: TRBJ2-3
V gene: TRBV10-3
CDR3 protein: CAMSVAGETSTDTQYF
CDR3 DNA: TGTGCCATGTCGGTAGCGGGGGAGACTAGCACAGATACGCAGTATTTT